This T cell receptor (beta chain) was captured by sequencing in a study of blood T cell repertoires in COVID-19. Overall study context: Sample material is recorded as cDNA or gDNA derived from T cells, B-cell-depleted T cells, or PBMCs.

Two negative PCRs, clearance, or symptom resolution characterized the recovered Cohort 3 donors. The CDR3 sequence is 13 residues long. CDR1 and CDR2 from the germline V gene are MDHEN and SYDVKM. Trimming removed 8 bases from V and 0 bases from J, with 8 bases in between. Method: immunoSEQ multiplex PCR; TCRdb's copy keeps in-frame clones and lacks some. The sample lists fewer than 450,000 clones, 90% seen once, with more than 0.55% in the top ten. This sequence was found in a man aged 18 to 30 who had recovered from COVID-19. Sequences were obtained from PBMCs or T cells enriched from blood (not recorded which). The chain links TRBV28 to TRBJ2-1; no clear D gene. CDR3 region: CASRPSSYNEQFF. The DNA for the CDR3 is TGTGCCAGCCGTCCGAGCTCCTACAATGAGCAGTTCTTC.